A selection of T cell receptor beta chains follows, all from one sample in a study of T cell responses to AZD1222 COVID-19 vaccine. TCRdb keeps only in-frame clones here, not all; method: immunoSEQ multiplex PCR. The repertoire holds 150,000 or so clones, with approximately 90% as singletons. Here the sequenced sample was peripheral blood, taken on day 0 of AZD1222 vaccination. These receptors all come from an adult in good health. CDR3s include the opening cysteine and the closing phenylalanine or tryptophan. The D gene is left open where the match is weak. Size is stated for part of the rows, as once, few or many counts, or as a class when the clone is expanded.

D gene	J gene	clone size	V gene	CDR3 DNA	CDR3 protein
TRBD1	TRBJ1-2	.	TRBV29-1	TGCAGCGTTGATGGGACAGTTAGGGGCTACACCTTC	CSVDGTVRGYTF
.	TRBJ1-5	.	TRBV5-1	TGCGCCAGCAGCTTGGGGGCAGGGGTGGGTCAGCCCCAGCATTTT	CASSLGAGVGQPQHF
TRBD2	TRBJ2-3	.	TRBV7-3	TGTGCCAGCAGCTTAGGGACTAGCTTTGGAGATACGCAGTATTTT	CASSLGTSFGDTQYF
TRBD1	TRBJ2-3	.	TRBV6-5	TGTGCCAGCAGACCCCAGGGGGCCTACACAGATACGCAGTATTTT	CASRPQGAYTDTQYF
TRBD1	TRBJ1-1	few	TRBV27	TGTGCCAGCAGTTGGACGACAGGGGTCACTGAAGCTTTCTTT	CASSWTTGVTEAFF
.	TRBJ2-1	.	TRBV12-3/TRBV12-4	TGTGCCAGCAGTTTAGGCAGGGGTTTTGAGCAGTTCTTC	CASSLGRGFEQFF
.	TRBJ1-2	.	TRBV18	TGTGCCAGCTCACCATCCGGCCTTGACTATGGCTACACCTTC	CASSPSGLDYGYTF
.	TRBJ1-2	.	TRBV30	TGTGCCTGGAGTGCCCTCCTAAGGGGCTACACCTTC	CAWSALLRGYTF
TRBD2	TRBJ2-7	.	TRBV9	TGTGCCAGCAGCGTAGGGGGGACGATGGTAGCGGGAGTTGGTGAGCAGTACTTC	CASSVGGTMVAGVGEQYF
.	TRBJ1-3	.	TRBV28	TGTGCCAGCAGCTATCAGAACTCTGGAAACACCATATATTTT	CASSYQNSGNTIYF
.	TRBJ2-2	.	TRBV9	TGTGCCAGCAGCGTAGGAGCCGGCCTTGACACCGGGGAGCTGTTTTTT	CASSVGAGLDTGELFF
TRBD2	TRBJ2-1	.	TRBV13	TGTGCCAGCAGCCCCAGACTAGCGGGAGTTGAGCAGTTCTTC	CASSPRLAGVEQFF
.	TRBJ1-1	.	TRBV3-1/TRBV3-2	TGTGCCAGCAGCCAAGGGGCAGGGCAGACTGAAGCTTTCTTT	CASSQGAGQTEAFF
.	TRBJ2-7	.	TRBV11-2	TGTGCCAGCAGCTTTGGAACAGGAGGCTCCTACGAGCAGTACTTC	CASSFGTGGSYEQYF
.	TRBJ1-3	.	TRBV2	TGTGCCAGCCGGGATGGGACAGGAAACACCATATATTTT	CASRDGTGNTIYF
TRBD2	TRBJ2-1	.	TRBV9	TGTGCCAGCAGTAAGCGGGGATCCAATGAGCAGTTCTTC	CASSKRGSNEQFF
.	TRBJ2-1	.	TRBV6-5	TGTGCCAGCACCCCGGCTAGCGCAGGCAATGAGCAGTTCTTC	CASTPASAGNEQFF
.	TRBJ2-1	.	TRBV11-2	TGTGCCAGCAGCTCGGGAATGACCGCCAATGAGCAGTTCTTC	CASSSGMTANEQFF
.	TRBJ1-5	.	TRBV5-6	TGTGCCAGCAGCTTGTGGGGGCCTCAGCCCCAGCATTTT	CASSLWGPQPQHF
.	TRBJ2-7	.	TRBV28	TGTGCCAGCGCCACCGCGGCCTACGAGCAGTACTTC	CASATAAYEQYF
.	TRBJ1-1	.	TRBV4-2	TGTGCCAGCAGCCAAGATCGGACCCCCCGGGGGGTTGAAGCTTTCTTT	CASSQDRTPRGVEAFF
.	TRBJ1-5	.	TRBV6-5	TGTGCCAGCAGTCGGGATCTATATCAGCCCCAGCATTTT	CASSRDLYQPQHF
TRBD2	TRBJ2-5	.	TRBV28	TGTGCCAGCCGGACTAGCGGCCAAGAGACCCAGTACTTC	CASRTSGQETQYF
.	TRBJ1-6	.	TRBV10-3	TGTGCCATCCGCGCCCCGGACCCCCTCGGCTCACCCCTCCACTTT	CAIRAPDPLGSPLHF
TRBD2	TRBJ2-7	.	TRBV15	TGTGCCACCAGCACAAGGACTAGTTCGGCCGAGCAGTACTTC	CATSTRTSSAEQYF
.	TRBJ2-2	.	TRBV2	TGTGCCAGCAGGTATCTCGCGACCGGGGAGCTGTTTTTT	CASRYLATGELFF
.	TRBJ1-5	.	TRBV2	TGTGCCAGCAGTGATCGGACTTCCAATCAGCCCCAGCATTTT	CASSDRTSNQPQHF
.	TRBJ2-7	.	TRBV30	TGTGCCTGGAGGTCCGGACCCTACGAGCAGTACTTC	CAWRSGPYEQYF
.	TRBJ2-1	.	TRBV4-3	TGCGCCAGCAGCCAAGACGGGAGAGTGGGATACAATGAGCAGTTCTTC	CASSQDGRVGYNEQFF
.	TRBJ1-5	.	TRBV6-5	TGTGCCAGCAAGGACGGAACAGGCAATCAGCCCCAGCATTTT	CASKDGTGNQPQHF
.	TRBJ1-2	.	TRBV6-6	TGTGCCAGCACCCACGCGGGAGAGAACTATGGCTACACCTTC	CASTHAGENYGYTF
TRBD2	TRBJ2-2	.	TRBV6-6	TGTGCCAGCAGTTACTCCGGACCCGGGGGGACCGGGGAGCTGTTTTTT	CASSYSGPGGTGELFF
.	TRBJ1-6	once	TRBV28	TGTGCCAGCAGCCGTAAGTTATTGGATTCACCCCTCCACTTT	CASSRKLLDSPLHF
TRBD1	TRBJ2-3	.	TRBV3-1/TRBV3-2	TGTGCCAGCAGGAGCCGACAGGGAGATACGCAGTATTTT	CASRSRQGDTQYF
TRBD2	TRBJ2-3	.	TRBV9	TGTGCCAGCAGCGTAATCAGAGCAGCGGGAAGCACAGATACGCAGTATTTT	CASSVIRAAGSTDTQYF
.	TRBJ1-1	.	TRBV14	TGTGCCAGCAGCCTAGGGCTCGGCACTGAAGCTTTCTTT	CASSLGLGTEAFF
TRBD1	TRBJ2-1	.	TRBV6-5	TGTGCCAGCAGTTACGGGGGACAGGGCACCTACAATGAGCAGTTCTTC	CASSYGGQGTYNEQFF
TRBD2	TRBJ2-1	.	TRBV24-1	TGTGCCACCAGTGACGCCGGCGTCAGCGGGAGAATCGATGAGCAGTTCTTC	CATSDAGVSGRIDEQFF
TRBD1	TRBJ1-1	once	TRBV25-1	TGTGCCAGTTTTGCAGGGGGGAAAACTGAAGCTTTCTTT	CASFAGGKTEAFF
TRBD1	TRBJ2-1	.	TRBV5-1	TGCGCCAGCAGCCGGGACAGGGTTTTCCATGAGCAGTTCTTC	CASSRDRVFHEQFF
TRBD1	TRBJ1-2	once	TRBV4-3	TGCGCCAGCAGCCAGACAGGGAAGGATGGCTACACCTTC	CASSQTGKDGYTF
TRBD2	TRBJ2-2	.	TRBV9	TGTGCCAGCAGCGTAGTTCGAGCGGGAGTAAACGGGGAGCTGTTTTTT	CASSVVRAGVNGELFF
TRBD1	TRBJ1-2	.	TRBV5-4	TGTGCCAGCAGCCGGGGACAGGGGGCGACAAGATATGGCTACACCTTC	CASSRGQGATRYGYTF
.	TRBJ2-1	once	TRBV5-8	TGTGCCAGCAGCTTGGGGACTCTGGGGGAGCAGTTCTTC	CASSLGTLGEQFF
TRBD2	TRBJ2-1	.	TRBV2	TGTGCCAGCTCGAAGCGGGAACTAGGAGACAATGAGCAGTTCTTC	CASSKRELGDNEQFF
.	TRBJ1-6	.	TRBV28	TGTGCCAGCAGTTTAATACAGGCCCAGTCCCTCCACTTT	CASSLIQAQSLHF
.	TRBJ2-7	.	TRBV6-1	TGTGCCAGCAGTGAAGCAGGAGGCACCTACGAGCAGTACTTC	CASSEAGGTYEQYF
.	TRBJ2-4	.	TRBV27	TGTGCCAGCAGTTTTGGTGCCAAAAACATTCAGTACTTC	CASSFGAKNIQYF
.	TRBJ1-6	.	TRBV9	TGTGCCAGCAGCGTAGCATTAGGGTCCGAGTCACCCCTCCACTTT	CASSVALGSESPLHF
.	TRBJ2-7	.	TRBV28	TGTGCCAGCAGTTTCACAGACTACGAGCAGTACTTC	CASSFTDYEQYF
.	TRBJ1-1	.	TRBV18	TGTGCCAGCGGCGTCCATGAGACTGAAGCTTTCTTT	CASGVHETEAFF
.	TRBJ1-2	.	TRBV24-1	TGTGCCACCAGTGATTCCAGGAGCCATGGCTACACCTTC	CATSDSRSHGYTF
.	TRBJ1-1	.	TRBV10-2	TGCGCCAGCAGTGCCGGCCCACCGGGGACTGAAGCTTTCTTT	CASSAGPPGTEAFF
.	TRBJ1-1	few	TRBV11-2	TGTGCCAGCAGCTTACCATTCAGACGGGGCACTGAAGCTTTCTTT	CASSLPFRRGTEAFF